This T cell receptor beta chain was sequenced in a study of T cell changes during pregnancy in multiple sclerosis. Profiled with immunoSEQ multiplex PCR; TCRdb holds only in-frame clones, not every one. The profile shows about 59,000 clones, roughly 93% of them singletons. V shed 0 bases and J shed 4 bases, with 4 bases lying between them. Germline V CDR1 and CDR2: SGHDN, FVKESK. The length of the CDR3 is 13 residues. The receptor's source is a female donor with multiple sclerosis, enrolled in a pregnancy study. This sequence joins TRBV14 and TRBJ2-1; D is unresolved. The source was CD8+ T cells from peripheral blood mononuclear cells, collected in the third trimester of pregnancy. In DNA, the CDR3 is TGTGCCAGCAGCCAAGACGGGTACAATGAGCAGTTCTTC. Protein: CASSQDGYNEQFF. Full variable domain (outside the CDR3, taken from reference TRBV14 and TRBJ2-1): EAGVTQFPSHSVIEKGQTVTLRCDPISGHDNLYWYRRVMGKEIKFLLHFVKESKQDESGMPNNRFLAERTGGTYSTLKVQPAELEDSGVYFCASSQDGYNEQFFGPGTRLTVL.